This passage covers 22 T cell receptor beta chains from one sample sequenced in a study of naive and memory T cell subsets. Study results and limitations: A few larger clonotypes appeared in naive repertoires, especially CD8, possibly memory cells re-expressing CD45RA.

No antigens are known for them. Both TRBC1 and TRBC2 were covered by a beta constant-region primer of two equimolar oligonucleotides. The ligated cDNA underwent four PCR rounds using SP2 and nested alpha and beta constant-region primers. TCRdb re-called the UMI-ligation and nested PCR reads with MiXCR, one entry per CDR3 protein. The sample includes around 160,000 distinct CDR3 sequences, roughly 22% of them seen just once. The material sequenced was naive CD4+ T cells from blood. All receptors derive from a human donor in good health.

This clonotype was seen only a few times. The V gene is TRBV20-1, the J gene TRBJ1-5, with a possible D match to TRBD1 (6 bases). The V and J ends lost 2 bases and 11 bases respectively, with 13 bases between them. The CDR3 covers 12 residues. Germline values: CDR1 DFQATT, CDR2 SNEGSKA (reference sequence). This CDR3 reads CSARQGSTSQHF. CDR3 nucleotide sequence: TGCAGTGCTAGACAGGGGAGTACGTCCCAGCATTTT.

The chain joins TRBV28 to TRBJ2-5; a possible D gene is TRBD2 (5 bases). The CDR3 is 15 residues long. The V gene lost 4 bases and the J gene lost 4 bases, with 16 bases spanning the gap. Germline V gene sequence: CDR1 MDHEN, CDR2 SYDVKM. The CDR3 DNA is TGTGCCAGCAGTTACCCAGCGAGAGGACTAGAGACCCAGTACTTC. It specifies CASSYPARGLETQYF.

This clonotype was seen more than once but under ten times. The chain employs TRBV28 and TRBJ1-6; D not certain. CDR1 MDHEN and CDR2 SYDVKM come from the germline V gene. Trimming left V 7 bases short and J 7 bases short, with 17 bases between. The CDR3 is 15 residues long. The CDR3 is CASTSLLGGNSPLHF. The CDR3 DNA sequence: TGTGCCAGCACCAGCCTTTTGGGAGGAAATTCACCCCTCCACTTT.

The chain employs TRBV30 and TRBJ1-5; tentatively, D is TRBD1 (6 bases). From germline, CDR1 is GTSNPN and CDR2 SVGIG (reference sequence). V lost 2 bases and J 6 bases, leaving 11 bases between the germline ends. This CDR3 is built from 13 residues. The CDR3 sequence: CAWSRGAGQPQHF. The CDR3 DNA sequence: TGTGCCTGGAGTCGGGGGGCAGGTCAGCCCCAGCATTTT. Combining the CDR3 with reference TRBV30 and TRBJ1-5 gives the whole variable domain SQTIHQWPATLVQPVGSPLSLECTVEGTSNPNLYWYRQAAGRGLQLLFYSVGIGQISSEVPQNLSASRPQDRQFILSSKKLLLSDSGFYLCAWSRGAGQPQHFGDGTRLSIL.

CDR3 sequence reads: CASSIRVAGANVLTF. The CDR3 DNA reads as TGTGCCAGCAGCATCAGGGTCGCCGGGGCCAACGTCCTGACTTTC. The V and J genes are TRBV7-8 and TRBJ2-6, with D maybe TRBD1 (5 bases). V dropped 5 bases and J dropped 4 bases, with 12 bases sitting between them. Germline V gives CDR1 SGHVS, CDR2 FQNEAQ. This CDR3 spans 15 amino acids.

This clonotype has a handful of counts. This chain links TRBV28 with TRBJ2-7; D is ambiguous. The CDR3 consists of 11 residues. CDR1 MDHEN and CDR2 SYDVKM come from the germline V gene. Trimming shortened V by 10 bases and J by 4 bases, and 11 bases separated the two germline ends. CDR3 nucleotides: TGTGCCACACGTGAGAGGTACGAGCAGTACTTC. Protein product: CATRERYEQYF.

The chain combines TRBV27 with TRBJ2-2; TRBD2 is a possible D gene (6 bases). The CDR3 sequence is 16 residues long. Germline assignment: CDR1 MNHEY and CDR2 SMNVEV (reference sequence). Trimming took 5 bases from V and 5 from J, leaving 18 bases between them. CDR3: CASSAFSGRLTGELFF. CDR3 DNA sequence: TGTGCCAGCAGTGCCTTTTCGGGGAGGCTAACCGGGGAGCTGTTTTTT.

This clonotype was counted only a few times. The chain joins TRBV9 to TRBJ2-7; the match to TRBD2 covers 9 bases. Losses at the gene ends were 4 bases for V and 5 bases for J; bases not matched to a gene: 10. CDR3 length: 15 amino acids. CDR1 and CDR2 (germline): SGDLS, YYNGEE. As DNA, the CDR3 is TGTGCCAGCAGCTCCCCTAGCGGGGACGAACACGAGCAGTACTTC. It translates to CASSSPSGDEHEQYF.

Worth noting for this clonotype: One base away lies a much larger clone, so this may be a sequencing read error. This sequence joins TRBV27 and TRBJ2-5; no clear D. This CDR3 region has 13 residues. CDR1 is MNHEY and CDR2 is SMNVEV in the germline V gene (reference sequence). CDR3 DNA sequence: TGTGCCACCTCCAGGTCCCACCAAGAGACCCGGTACTTC. Residues: CATSRSHQETRYF.

This clonotype has at least ten counts. This rearrangement joins TRBV20-1 to TRBJ2-7, with D perhaps matching TRBD2 (6 bases). V was pared by 1 base and J by 6 bases, with 13 bases between. The length of the CDR3 is 13 residues. The V gene's germline CDR1 is DFQATT and CDR2 SNEGSKA (reference sequence). CDR3 DNA: TGCAGTGCTAGAGCGGGAGTGTGGGGCGAGCAGTACTTC. Encoded protein: CSARAGVWGEQYF.

This clonotype was picked up many times. CDR3 loop: CASTRASGSVSEQFF. DNA for the CDR3: TGTGCCAGTACGAGGGCTAGCGGGAGTGTGAGTGAGCAGTTCTTC. The chain uses TRBV19 and TRBJ2-1; TRBD2 aligns across 10 bases. There are 15 residues in the CDR3. Germline V gene data show CDR1 as LNHDA and CDR2 as SQIVND (reference sequence). The V segment lost 7 bases and the J segment 9 bases; nucleotides outside the gene matches: 12.

This clonotype was detected many times. This chain connects TRBV28 to TRBJ2-3; no clear D gene. This CDR3 contains 11 residues. In germline, CDR1 is MDHEN, CDR2 SYDVKM. V gave up 5 bases and J gave up 2 bases, with 2 bases separating them. CDR3 sequence reads: CASSHTDTQYF. CDR3 coding DNA: TGTGCCAGCAGTCACACAGATACGCAGTATTTT.

J is TRBJ2-4 and V is TRBV3-1, with a tentative D call TRBD1 (5 bases). CDR1 and CDR2 from the germline V gene are LGHDT and YNNKEL (reference sequence). V was trimmed by 0 bases and J by 7 bases, leaving 13 bases between them. This CDR3 contains 15 residues. In nucleotides, the CDR3 is TGTGCCAGCAGCCAAGAGGGGCAGGATTTGAACATTCAGTACTTC. Protein product: CASSQEGQDLNIQYF.

The V gene is TRBV4-1, the J gene TRBJ1-3; D uncertain. The CDR3 has 15 amino acids. V was pared by 0 bases and J by 0 bases, with 6 bases between. Germline V gene lookup returns CDR1 MGHRA and CDR2 YSYEKL. The CDR3 region is CASSQEEDSGNTIYF. DNA for the CDR3: TGCGCCAGCAGCCAAGAAGAAGACTCTGGAAACACCATATATTTT.

This clonotype has just a few counts. The chain combines TRBV28 with TRBJ1-5, with D possibly TRBD1 on 5 matching bases. Germline CDR1 reads MDHEN; CDR2 reads SYDVKM. V was clipped by 0 bases and J by 0 bases, with 9 bases between them. The CDR3 extends over 16 amino acids. CDR3 in DNA: TGTGCCAGCAGTTTATGGTCGACAGTTAGCAATCAGCCCCAGCATTTT. This translates into CASSLWSTVSNQPQHF.

This chain connects TRBV24-1 to TRBJ2-3; 9 bases are shared with TRBD2. With 3 bases clipped from V and 2 bases from J, the junction kept 8 bases outside the gene matches. Germline V CDR1 and CDR2: KGHDR, SFDVKD. This CDR3 has 17 residues. CDR3 loop: CATSDPRTSADTDTQYF. CDR3 in DNA: TGTGCCACCAGTGATCCAAGGACTAGCGCGGACACAGATACGCAGTATTTT.

The gene calls are TRBV6-6 and TRBJ2-5; TRBD1 agrees at 11 bases. After removal of 1 base from V and 4 bases from J, the junction contained 5 bases not matched to a gene. The CDR3 length is 16 residues. The germline gives CDR1 MNHNY, CDR2 SVGAGI (reference sequence). CDR3 sequence reads: CASSYWTGGKGETQYF. In nucleotides, the CDR3 is TGTGCCAGCAGTTACTGGACAGGGGGCAAGGGAGAGACCCAGTACTTC.

V and J are TRBV20-1 and TRBJ2-1; no clear D gene. The CDR3 loop spans 10 amino acids. CDR1 and CDR2 from the germline V gene are DFQATT and SNEGSKA (reference sequence). V shed 2 bases and J shed 14 bases, with 10 bases lying between them. The CDR3, as DNA: TGCAGTGCTAGACAGCGATGGGAGTTCTTC. Translated: CSARQRWEFF.

The chain is built from TRBV6-2 or TRBV6-3 and TRBJ2-6, with 9 positions matching TRBD1. The trim removed 4 bases at V and 3 bases at J, leaving 7 bases unmatched. The CDR3 is 17 residues long. Per the germline V gene, CDR1 is MNHEY and CDR2 is SVGEGT. CDR3 loop: CASSSRDRDRGANVLTF. As DNA, the CDR3 is TGTGCCAGCAGTTCCCGGGACAGGGATCGTGGGGCCAACGTCCTGACTTTC.

This clonotype was seen ten or more times. The chain carries TRBV5-1 and TRBJ2-2; no firm D call. This CDR3 region has 16 residues. V dropped 2 bases and J dropped 4 bases, with 15 bases sitting between them. CDR1 SGHRS and CDR2 YFSETQ come from the germline V gene. The CDR3: CASSLFAQTGTGELFF. For the CDR3, the DNA is TGCGCCAGCAGCTTATTTGCACAGACGGGCACCGGGGAGCTGTTTTTT.

This clonotype was detected a few times. This chain uses TRBV7-2 with TRBJ2-4, with TRBD1 matching over 7 bases. CDR3 length: 14 amino acids. Trimming cost V 1 base and J 6 bases; bases outside gene matches: 3. CDR1 is SGHTA and CDR2 is FQGNSA in the germline V gene. The CDR3: CASSLGPGGNIQYF. The CDR3 coding sequence is TGTGCCAGCAGCTTAGGACCAGGGGGAAACATTCAGTACTTC.

V usage is TRBV20-1 and J usage is TRBJ2-7; D uncertain. Germline lookup yields CDR1 DFQATT and CDR2 SNEGSKA (reference sequence). The V end lost 2 bases, the J end lost 1 base, and 12 bases lay between the germline ends. CDR3 length equals 14 residues. The CDR3 DNA reads TGCAGTGCTAGATCGAAGCTGCGTTCCTACGAGCAGTACTTC. It yields the protein CSARSKLRSYEQYF.